In its sample, the clone carrying this T cell receptor beta chain was seen a few times. This CDR3 has 13 residues. With 2 bases removed from V and 0 bases from J, the gap between germline ends came to 4 bases. The germline V gene has CDR1 MNHNY and CDR2 SVGAGI (reference sequence). Per the original methods: Amplification with reference gene primers provided the estimates of nucleated cell counts. Data came from immunoSEQ multiplex PCR; TCRdb stores just in-frame clones and leaves some out. V, J and clone size reflect that table, while D and trimming were determined from the DNA. The sample consists of roughly 500,000 clones, roughly 88% of them appearing once. This sample is part of a study of blood T cell repertoires in COVID-19. Study overall: Acute and convalescent COVID-19 samples came from the United States, Italy and Spain. PBMCs, B-cell-depleted T cells, or T cells provided the cDNA or gDNA that made up the material.

This receptor was obtained from a human donor in a cohort sampled during active COVID-19. The rearrangement uses TRBV6-6 and TRBJ1-2; D unresolved. Sequencing was carried out using peripheral blood. CDR3 nucleotide sequence: TGTGCCAGCAGTTACGCAGCTAACTATGGCTACACCTTC. This gives the protein CASSYAANYGYTF.